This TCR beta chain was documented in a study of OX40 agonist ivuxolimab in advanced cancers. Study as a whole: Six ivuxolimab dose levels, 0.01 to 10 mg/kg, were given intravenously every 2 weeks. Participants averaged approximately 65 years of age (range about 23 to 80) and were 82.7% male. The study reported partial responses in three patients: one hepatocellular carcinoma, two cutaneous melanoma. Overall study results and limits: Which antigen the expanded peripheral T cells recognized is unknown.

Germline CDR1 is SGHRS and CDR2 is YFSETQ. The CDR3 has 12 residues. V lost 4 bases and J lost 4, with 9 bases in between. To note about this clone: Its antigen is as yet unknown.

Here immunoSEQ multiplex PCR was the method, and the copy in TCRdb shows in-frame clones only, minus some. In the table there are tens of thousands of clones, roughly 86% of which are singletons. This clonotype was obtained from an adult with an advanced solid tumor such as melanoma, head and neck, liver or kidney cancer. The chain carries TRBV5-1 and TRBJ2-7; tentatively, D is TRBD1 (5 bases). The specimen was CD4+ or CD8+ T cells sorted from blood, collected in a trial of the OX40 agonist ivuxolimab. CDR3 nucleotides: TGCGCCAGCAGCCTTGACAGATACGAGCAGTACTTC. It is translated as CASSLDRYEQYF.